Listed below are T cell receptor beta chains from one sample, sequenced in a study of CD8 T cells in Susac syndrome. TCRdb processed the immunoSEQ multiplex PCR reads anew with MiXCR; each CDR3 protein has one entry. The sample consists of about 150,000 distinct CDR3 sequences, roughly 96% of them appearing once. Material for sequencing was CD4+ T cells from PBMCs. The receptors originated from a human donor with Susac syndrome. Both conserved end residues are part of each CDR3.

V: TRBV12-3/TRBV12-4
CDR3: CASSAGTRGGGELFF

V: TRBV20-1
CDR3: CSAKAASTDTQYF

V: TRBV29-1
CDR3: CSVVKGLGTEAFF

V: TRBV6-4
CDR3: CASSDTDQNTEAFF

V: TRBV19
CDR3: CASSPDPSSETQYF

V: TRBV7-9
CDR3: CASEQGTLSNEQFF

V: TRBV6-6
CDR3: CASSSRVQLDTQYF

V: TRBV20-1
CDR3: CSAPPRGVGETQYF

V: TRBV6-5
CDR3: CASSYPKGAQDTGELFF

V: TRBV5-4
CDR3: CASSLRDRATGELFF

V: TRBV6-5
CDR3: CASSYSPGTYEQYF

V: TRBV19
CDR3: CASVDRASYEQYF

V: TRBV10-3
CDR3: CAIKVQLNTEAFF

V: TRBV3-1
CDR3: CASSQQRDRGDEQYF

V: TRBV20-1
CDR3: CSARLGAQETQYF

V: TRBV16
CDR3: CASSPRGQGQLLAKNIQYF

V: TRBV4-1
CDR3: CASSQGTEGGYTF